This T cell receptor beta chain came from a study of blood T cell repertoires in COVID-19. Study details: PBMCs, B-cell-depleted T cells, or T cells provided the cDNA or gDNA that made up the material.

Original handling: Reference gene primer amplification gave estimated nucleated cell counts. Assay used: immunoSEQ multiplex PCR; TCRdb lists only in-frame clones, some missing. The D gene and trimming were derived from the DNA, and the V and J assignments and clone size from that table. Of 140,000 to 150,000 clones listed, 79% are singletons. CDR3 length: 18 amino acids. Germline-derived CDR1 and CDR2 are SGHRS and YFSETQ. Trimming at V came to 4 bases and at J to 0 bases, leaving 9 bases not matched to a gene. Sequenced material: peripheral blood. This chain links TRBV5-1 with TRBJ2-3; 12 nucleotides agree with TRBD2. The clonotype comes from a man aged 50-60 years with active or convalescent COVID-19. CDR3 DNA sequence: TGCGCCAGCAGCCCAGGGAGGACTAGCGGGGTGAGCACAGATACGCAGTATTTT. This codes for CASSPGRTSGVSTDTQYF. Full variable domain (outside the CDR3, taken from reference TRBV5-1 and TRBJ2-3): KAGVTQTPRYLIKTRGQQVTLSCSPISGHRSVSWYQQTPGQGLQFLFEYFSETQRNKGNFPGRFSGRQFSNSRSEMNVSTLELGDSALYLCASSPGRTSGVSTDTQYFGPGTRLTVL.